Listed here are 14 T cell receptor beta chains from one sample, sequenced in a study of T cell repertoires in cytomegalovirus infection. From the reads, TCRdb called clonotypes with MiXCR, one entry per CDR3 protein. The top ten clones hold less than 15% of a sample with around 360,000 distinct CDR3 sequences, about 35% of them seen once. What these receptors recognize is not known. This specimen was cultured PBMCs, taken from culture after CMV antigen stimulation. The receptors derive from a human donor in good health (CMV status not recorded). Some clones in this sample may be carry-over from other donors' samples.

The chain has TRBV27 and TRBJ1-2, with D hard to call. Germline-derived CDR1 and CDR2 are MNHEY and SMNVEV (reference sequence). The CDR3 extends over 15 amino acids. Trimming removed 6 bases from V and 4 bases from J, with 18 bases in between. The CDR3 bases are TGTGCCAGCAGCCTGGGCTCCCCTGAGAGCTATGGCTACACCTTC. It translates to CASSLGSPESYGYTF.

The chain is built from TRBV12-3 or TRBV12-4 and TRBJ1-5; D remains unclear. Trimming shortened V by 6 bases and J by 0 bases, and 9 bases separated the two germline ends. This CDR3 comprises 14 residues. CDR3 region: CASRGRISNQPQHF. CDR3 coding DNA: TGTGCCAGCAGAGGACGGATTAGCAATCAGCCCCAGCATTTT.

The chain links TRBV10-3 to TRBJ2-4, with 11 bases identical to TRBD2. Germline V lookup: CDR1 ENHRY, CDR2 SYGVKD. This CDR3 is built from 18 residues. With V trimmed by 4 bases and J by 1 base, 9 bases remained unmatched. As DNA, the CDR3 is TGTGCCATCAGTGCCGGACTAGCGGGCATGGGGGCCAAAAACATTCAGTACTTC. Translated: CAISAGLAGMGAKNIQYF.

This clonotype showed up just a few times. CDR3 in amino acids: CASSHGTADYEQYF. In nucleotides, the CDR3 is TGTGCCAGCAGCCACGGGACTGCAGACTACGAGCAGTACTTC. The chain combines TRBV7-3 with TRBJ2-7, with a possible D match to TRBD2 (6 bases). Trimming took off 5 bases at V and 3 bases at J, with 14 bases between the two ends. Germline V CDR1 and CDR2: SGHTA, FQGTGA. The CDR3 length is 14 residues.

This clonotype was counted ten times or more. CDR3 protein: CASRKAGGGNEQFF. The CDR3 nucleotides read TGTGCCAGCAGGAAAGCGGGAGGGGGGAATGAGCAGTTCTTC. The chain recombines TRBV6-1 with TRBJ2-1; 10 bases are a match to TRBD2. The CDR3 consists of 14 residues. The germline CDR1 and CDR2 sequences are MNHNS and SASEGT. The J segment lost 7 bases and the V segment lost 6 bases, leaving 6 bases of the junction unmatched.

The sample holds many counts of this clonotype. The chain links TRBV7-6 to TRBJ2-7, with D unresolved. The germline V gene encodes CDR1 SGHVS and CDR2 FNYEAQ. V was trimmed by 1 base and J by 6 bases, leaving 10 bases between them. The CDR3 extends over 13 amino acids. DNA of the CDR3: TGTGCCAGCAGCTTAGGAGTTGGGTTCGAGCAGTACTTC. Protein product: CASSLGVGFEQYF.

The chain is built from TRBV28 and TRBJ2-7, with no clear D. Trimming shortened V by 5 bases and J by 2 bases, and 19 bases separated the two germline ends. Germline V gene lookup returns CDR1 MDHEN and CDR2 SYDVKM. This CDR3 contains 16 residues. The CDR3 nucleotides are TGTGCCAGCAGTGGCCCGACACCGGACCTGACCTACGAGCAGTACTTC. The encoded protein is CASSGPTPDLTYEQYF. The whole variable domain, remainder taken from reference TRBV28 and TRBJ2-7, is DVKVTQSSRYLVKRTGEKVFLECVQDMDHENMFWYRQDPGLGLRLIYFSYDVKMKEKGDIPEGYSVSREKKERFSLILESASTNQTSMYLCASSGPTPDLTYEQYFGPGTRLTVT.

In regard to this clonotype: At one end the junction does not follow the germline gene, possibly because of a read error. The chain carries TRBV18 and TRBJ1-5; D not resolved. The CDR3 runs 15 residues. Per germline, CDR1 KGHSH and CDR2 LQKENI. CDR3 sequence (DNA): TGTGCCAGTTCACCCCGGGGTAGTGTGAATCAGCCCCAGCATTTT. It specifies CASSPRGSVNQPQHF.

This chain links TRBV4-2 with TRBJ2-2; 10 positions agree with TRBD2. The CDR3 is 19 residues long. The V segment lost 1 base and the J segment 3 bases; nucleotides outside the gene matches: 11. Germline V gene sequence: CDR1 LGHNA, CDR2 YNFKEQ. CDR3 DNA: TGTGCCAGCAGCCAAGGGCCCGCTAGCGGGAGATCGTACACCGGGGAGCTGTTTTTT. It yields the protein CASSQGPASGRSYTGELFF.

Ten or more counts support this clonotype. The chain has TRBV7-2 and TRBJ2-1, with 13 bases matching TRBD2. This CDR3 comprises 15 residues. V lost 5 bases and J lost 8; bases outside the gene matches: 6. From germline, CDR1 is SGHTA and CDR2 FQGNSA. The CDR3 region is CASSRKTSGRYEQFF. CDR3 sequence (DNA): TGTGCCAGCAGCCGGAAGACTAGCGGGAGGTATGAGCAGTTCTTC.

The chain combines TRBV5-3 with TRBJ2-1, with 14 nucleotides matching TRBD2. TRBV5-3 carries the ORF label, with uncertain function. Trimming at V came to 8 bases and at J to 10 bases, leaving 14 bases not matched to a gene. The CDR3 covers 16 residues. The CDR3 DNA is TGTGCCAGCAGCCCCTCCGGGACTAGCGGGAGACACGAGCAGTTCTTC. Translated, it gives CASSPSGTSGRHEQFF.

CDR3: CASRGSSETQYF. The DNA of the CDR3 is TGTGCCAGCAGAGGGAGTTCAGAGACCCAGTACTTC. V gene TRBV7-9 combines with J gene TRBJ2-5; a weak D match, TRBD2 (5 bases). The length of the CDR3 is 12 residues. Trimming took 6 bases from V and 4 from J, leaving 9 bases between them. From germline, CDR1 is SEHNR and CDR2 FQNEAQ (reference sequence).

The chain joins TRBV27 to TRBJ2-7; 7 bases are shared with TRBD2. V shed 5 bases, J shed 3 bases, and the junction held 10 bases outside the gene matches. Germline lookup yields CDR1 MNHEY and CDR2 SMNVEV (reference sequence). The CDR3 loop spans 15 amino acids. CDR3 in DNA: TGTGCCAGCAGTCCTAGGGCTAGCGGATACTACGAGCAGTACTTC. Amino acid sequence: CASSPRASGYYEQYF.

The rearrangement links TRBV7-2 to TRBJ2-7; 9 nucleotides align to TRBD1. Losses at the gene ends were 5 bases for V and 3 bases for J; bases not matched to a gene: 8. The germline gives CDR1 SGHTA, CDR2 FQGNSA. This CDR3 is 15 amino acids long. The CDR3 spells CASSIGTGINYEQYF. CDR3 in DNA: TGTGCCAGCAGCATAGGGACAGGGATCAACTACGAGCAGTACTTC.